The 4 T cell receptor beta chains below were found in one sample sequenced in a study of blood T cells in healthy people across ages. A J-beta primer mix and a sample-barcoded 5' primer were used in a second PCR of about 7 to 12 cycles. One entry per CDR3 protein results from TCRdb running MiXCR on the 5' RACE reads. In the table there are over 1,500,000 distinct CDR3 sequences, 39% of which are singletons. Material: blood. The receptors were gathered from a human donor in good health.

This chain links TRBV6-5 with TRBJ2-5, with TRBD1 as a possible D gene (6 bases). V lost 7 bases and J 11 bases, leaving 20 bases between the germline ends. Germline V gives CDR1 MNHEY, CDR2 SVGAGI. This CDR3 has 13 residues. CDR3 in amino acids: CASTRRGRSEQYF. DNA for the CDR3: TGTGCCAGCACGCGCAGGGGTCGTAGTGAGCAGTACTTC.

The sample holds a few counts of this clonotype. The gene calls are TRBV7-9 and TRBJ2-7; TRBD1 agrees at 7 bases. V gave up 0 bases and J gave up 4 bases; unmatched junction bases: 6. Germline CDR1 and CDR2: SEHNR and FQNEAQ (reference sequence). The length of the CDR3 is 15 residues. CDR3 sequence (DNA): TGTGCCAGCAGCTTAGCGGGACAGAAAAATTACGAGCAGTACTTC. It is translated as CASSLAGQKNYEQYF.

The chain employs TRBV7-2 and TRBJ1-2; D is ambiguous. The CDR3 has 14 amino acids. Germline-derived CDR1 and CDR2 are SGHTA and FQGNSA. Trimming stripped 5 bases from V and 1 base from J, with 11 bases between. Here the CDR3 DNA reads TGTGCCAGCAGCCTACAGCGTTTTAACTATGGCTACACCTTC. Its protein product is CASSLQRFNYGYTF. The variable domain in full, completed from reference TRBV7-2 and TRBJ1-2, reads GAGVSQSPSNKVTEKGKDVELRCDPISGHTALYWYRQSLGQGLEFLIYFQGNSAPDKSGLPSDRFSAERTGGSVSTLTIQRTQQEDSAVYLCASSLQRFNYGYTFGSGTRLTVV.

A few counts support this clonotype. This chain uses TRBV10-3 with TRBJ2-7; tentatively, D is TRBD1 or TRBD2 (6 bases each). The V gene lost 3 bases and the J gene lost 0 bases, with 12 bases spanning the gap. Germline CDR1 reads ENHRY; CDR2 reads SYGVKD. This CDR3 comprises 15 residues. Written as DNA, the CDR3 is TGTGCCATCAGTGAAAGGGGGGACAACTCCTACGAGCAGTACTTC. Amino acids: CAISERGDNSYEQYF.